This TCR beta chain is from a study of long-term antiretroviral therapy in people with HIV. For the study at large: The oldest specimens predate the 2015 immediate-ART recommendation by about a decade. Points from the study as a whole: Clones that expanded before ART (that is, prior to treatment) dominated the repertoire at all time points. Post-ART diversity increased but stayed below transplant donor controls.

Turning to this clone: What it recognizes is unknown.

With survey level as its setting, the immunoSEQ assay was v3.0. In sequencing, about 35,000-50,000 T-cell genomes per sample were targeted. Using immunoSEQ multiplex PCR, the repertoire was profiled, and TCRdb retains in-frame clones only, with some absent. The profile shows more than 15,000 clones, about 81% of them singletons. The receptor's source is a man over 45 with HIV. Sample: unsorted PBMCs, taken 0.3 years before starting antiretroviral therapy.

The CDR3 reads CASSQVLGAGWGYTF. DNA of the CDR3: TGCGCCAGCAGCCAAGTATTAGGGGCGGGTTGGGGCTACACCTTC. V usage is TRBV4-3 and J usage is TRBJ1-2, with D possibly TRBD1 on 5 matching bases. The germline CDR1 and CDR2 sequences are LGHNA and YSLEER. The CDR3 is 15 amino acids. The V end lost 1 base, the J end lost 8 bases, and 17 bases lay between the germline ends.